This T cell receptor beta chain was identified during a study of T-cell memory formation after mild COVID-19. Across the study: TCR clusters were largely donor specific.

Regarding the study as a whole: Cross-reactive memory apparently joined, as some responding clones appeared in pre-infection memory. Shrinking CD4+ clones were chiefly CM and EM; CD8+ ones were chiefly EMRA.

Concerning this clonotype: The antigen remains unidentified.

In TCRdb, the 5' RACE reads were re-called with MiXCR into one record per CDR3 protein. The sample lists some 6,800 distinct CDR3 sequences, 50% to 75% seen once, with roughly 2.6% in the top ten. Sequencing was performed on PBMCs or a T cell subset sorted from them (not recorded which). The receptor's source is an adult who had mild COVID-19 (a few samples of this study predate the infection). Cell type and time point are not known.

CDR3 bases: TGTGCCAGCATCCGTGGGACCTCTGAAGCTTTCTTT. Residues: CASIRGTSEAFF. The genes are TRBV6-5 and TRBJ1-1, with D perhaps TRBD1 (5 bases). V was pared by 7 bases and J by 6 bases, with 12 bases between. This CDR3 comprises 12 residues. The germline CDR1 and CDR2 sequences are MNHEY and SVGAGI.